This is a list of T cell receptor beta chains from one sample in a study of shared clonotypes between healthy human individuals. Some clones are missing from TCRdb's copy, which holds only in-frame ones; the method was immunoSEQ multiplex PCR. The repertoire consists of some 2,100,000 clones, with 93% occurring once and the leading ten covering 1.5% to 2%. The source material was naive CD8+ T cells from PBMCs. All receptors derive from a man aged 18-30 years in good health. Some clones in this sample may be carry-over from other donors' samples. Each CDR3 is given with its conserved first and last residue. The D gene is left open where the match is weak. Clone sizes are given selectively: once, few, many, or a class where the clone is expanded.

D gene	clone size	V gene	J gene	CDR3 DNA	CDR3 protein
NA	few	TRBV5-1	TRBJ2-4	TGCGCCAGCAGCTTGGCGGGAACCAAAAACATTCAGTACTTC	CASSLAGTKNIQYF
TRBD2	NA	TRBV7-9	TRBJ2-1	TGTGCCAGCAGCGAACGACTAGCGGGGTATGAGCAGTTCTTC	CASSERLAGYEQFF
TRBD1	NA	TRBV10-3	TRBJ2-2	TGTGCCATCAGTGAGACGGGACAGGGAGCCACCGGGGAGCTGTTTTTT	CAISETGQGATGELFF
TRBD2	NA	TRBV7-2	TRBJ2-1	TGTGCCAGCAGCTTTTTCTGGCTAGCGGGAGGGGGTTCCTACAATGAGCAGTTCTTC	CASSFFWLAGGGSYNEQFF
NA	NA	TRBV10-3	TRBJ2-7	TGTGCCGCGACGAGTAGAGGGGTCGAGCAGTACTTC	CAATSRGVEQYF
NA	NA	TRBV28	TRBJ1-2	TGTGCCAGCAGTTACGGGCAGGGAATATTCTTCTATGGCTACACCTTC	CASSYGQGIFFYGYTF
TRBD2	NA	TRBV6-6	TRBJ2-2	TGTGCCAGCAGTTATTCAGCGGGAGGGAACACCGGGGAGCTGTTTTTT	CASSYSAGGNTGELFF
NA	NA	TRBV7-9	TRBJ2-7	TGTGCCAGCAGCCTCGGCGGACCTCCTGACTACGAGCAGTACTTC	CASSLGGPPDYEQYF
NA	once	TRBV11-3	TRBJ2-1	TGTGCCAGCAGCTTAGAGGGCGGGGTGGCCTACAATGAGCAGTTCTTC	CASSLEGGVAYNEQFF
NA	NA	TRBV4-2	TRBJ2-3	TGTGCCAGCAGCCAAGATATGAGAGGGGCTGAAGCAGATACGCAGTATTTT	CASSQDMRGAEADTQYF
TRBD1	once	TRBV30	TRBJ1-2	TGTGCCTGGAGTGTCCCAAGGGGACAGCACTATGGCTACACCTTC	CAWSVPRGQHYGYTF
TRBD1	NA	TRBV29-1	TRBJ1-2	TGCAGCGTAGGACAGGGGGCGAGTCCCTGGGGGACTAACTATGGCTACACCTTC	CSVGQGASPWGTNYGYTF
NA	few	TRBV10-3	TRBJ1-1	TGTGCCATCAGTTGGAACACTGAAGCTTTCTTT	CAISWNTEAFF
TRBD1	once	TRBV4-1	TRBJ2-7	TGCGCCAGCAGCCAGTACCAGGGGGCTGGCGAGCAGTACTTC	CASSQYQGAGEQYF
NA	NA	TRBV4-3	TRBJ2-2	TGCGCCAGCAGCCAAGGAGTCACCGGGGAGCTGTTTTTT	CASSQGVTGELFF
NA	NA	TRBV7-9	TRBJ2-7	TGTGCCAGCAGCCCAAACGGGTACGAGCAGTACTTC	CASSPNGYEQYF
NA	NA	TRBV28	TRBJ2-1	TGTGCCAGCAGTCAATCGAGCGAGTACAATGAGCAGTTCTTC	CASSQSSEYNEQFF
NA	NA	TRBV7-2	TRBJ1-2	TGTGCCAGCAGCTTAACTCGTACCGGGAAAAAGAACGATGGCTACACCTTC	CASSLTRTGKKNDGYTF
NA	NA	TRBV6-5	TRBJ2-5	TGTGCCAGCCAGGACACCCCCATGGGGACCCAGTACTTC	CASQDTPMGTQYF
NA	NA	TRBV5-6	TRBJ1-1	TGTGCCAGCAGCGGGGATACAGAAATGAACACTGAAGCTTTCTTT	CASSGDTEMNTEAFF
NA	NA	TRBV5-1	TRBJ2-5	TGCGCCAGCAGCTTGAGTCAGGGGTGGCAAGAGACCCAGTACTTC	CASSLSQGWQETQYF
TRBD1	NA	TRBV6-4	TRBJ2-5	TGTGCCAGCCGTCAAGGGCAGGGGGAAGAGACCCAGTACTTC	CASRQGQGEETQYF
NA	NA	TRBV5-4	TRBJ2-6	TGTGCCAGCAGTCCTGACAACTCTGGGGCCAACGTCCTGACTTTC	CASSPDNSGANVLTF
NA	NA	TRBV9	TRBJ2-2	TGTGCCAGCAGCCCTCCACTAGCCCCCGGGGAGCTGTTTTTT	CASSPPLAPGELFF
NA	NA	TRBV29-1	TRBJ2-7	TGCAGCGTTGACAGGGGCCACGAGCAGTACTTC	CSVDRGHEQYF
TRBD1	NA	TRBV7-6	TRBJ1-1	TGTGCCAGCAGTCCTACAGGGGACACTGAAGCTTTCTTT	CASSPTGDTEAFF
NA	NA	TRBV28	TRBJ1-2	TGTGCCAGCAGTTTATCCTCCCCCCCCAACTATGGCTACACCTTC	CASSLSSPPNYGYTF
TRBD2	NA	TRBV29-1	TRBJ2-1	TGCAGCGGGCTTGGACTAGCGGGGAGCTCCTACAATGAGCAGTTCTTC	CSGLGLAGSSYNEQFF
TRBD2	once	TRBV7-8	TRBJ2-1	TGTGCCAGCAGCACGGGACTAGCGGGAGGCTCCTACAATGAGCAGTTCTTC	CASSTGLAGGSYNEQFF
NA	NA	TRBV10-3	TRBJ2-1	TGTGCCATCAGTGAGGAGGAGAATGAGCAGTTCTTC	CAISEEENEQFF
TRBD2	NA	TRBV10-3	TRBJ2-7	TGTGCCATCAGTGATCTAGCGGACTCCTACGAGCAGTACTTC	CAISDLADSYEQYF
TRBD1	once	TRBV28	TRBJ2-7	TGTGCCAGCAGTGCCGGACAGGGGCGAACCTACGAGCAGTACTTC	CASSAGQGRTYEQYF
NA	NA	TRBV2	TRBJ2-7	TGTGCCAGCAGTGACTCACCCGAGAACTACGAGCAGTACTTC	CASSDSPENYEQYF
NA	NA	TRBV13	TRBJ2-6	TGTGCCAGCAGCTCATCACCTGCTGGGGCCAACGTCCTGACTTTC	CASSSSPAGANVLTF
NA	once	TRBV7-9	TRBJ1-1	TGTGCCAGCAGTTCTTCTCTCACCCAGGGGATTGAAGCTTTCTTT	CASSSSLTQGIEAFF
NA	NA	TRBV7-9	TRBJ1-2	TGTGCCAGCAGCTTAGTTCGGACCAACTATGGCTACACCTTC	CASSLVRTNYGYTF
NA	once	TRBV27	TRBJ1-4	TGTGCGACAGCAGTGGGGGGGTATAATGAAAAACTGTTTTTT	CATAVGGYNEKLFF
NA	NA	TRBV6-5	TRBJ2-7	TGTGCCAGCCGGGACCAGGGTTTCCCCTACGAGCAGTACTTC	CASRDQGFPYEQYF
NA	NA	TRBV7-9	TRBJ2-1	TGTGCCAGCAGCTCCCAGGAGTCCTACAATGAGCAGTTCTTC	CASSSQESYNEQFF
TRBD2	NA	TRBV10-2	TRBJ2-5	TGCGCCAGCAGCCAAGCGGGGGGACAAGAGACCCAGTACTTC	CASSQAGGQETQYF
NA	NA	TRBV4-3	TRBJ1-3	TGCGCCAGCAGCCACTTGGGAGGAAACACCATATATTTT	CASSHLGGNTIYF
NA	NA	TRBV6-5	TRBJ1-2	TGTGCCAGCAGTGCGCTCCAGGGAGTCGGAGGTGGCTACACCTTC	CASSALQGVGGGYTF
TRBD1	NA	TRBV27	TRBJ1-1	TGTGCCAGCAGTTCTAGGGGGCCGGCATTCGGAGCTTTCTTT	CASSSRGPAFGAFF
NA	NA	TRBV7-3	TRBJ2-3	TGTGCCAGCAGTGGGAGTGGCACAGATACGCAGTATTTT	CASSGSGTDTQYF
TRBD2	NA	TRBV5-5	TRBJ2-7	TGTGCCAGCAGCTTAGGGATAGCGGGAGCCTACGAGCAGTACTTC	CASSLGIAGAYEQYF
TRBD1	NA	TRBV7-9	TRBJ1-1	TGTGCCAGCAGGGAGGACAGGGATGGGCGGACTGAAGCTTTCTTT	CASREDRDGRTEAFF